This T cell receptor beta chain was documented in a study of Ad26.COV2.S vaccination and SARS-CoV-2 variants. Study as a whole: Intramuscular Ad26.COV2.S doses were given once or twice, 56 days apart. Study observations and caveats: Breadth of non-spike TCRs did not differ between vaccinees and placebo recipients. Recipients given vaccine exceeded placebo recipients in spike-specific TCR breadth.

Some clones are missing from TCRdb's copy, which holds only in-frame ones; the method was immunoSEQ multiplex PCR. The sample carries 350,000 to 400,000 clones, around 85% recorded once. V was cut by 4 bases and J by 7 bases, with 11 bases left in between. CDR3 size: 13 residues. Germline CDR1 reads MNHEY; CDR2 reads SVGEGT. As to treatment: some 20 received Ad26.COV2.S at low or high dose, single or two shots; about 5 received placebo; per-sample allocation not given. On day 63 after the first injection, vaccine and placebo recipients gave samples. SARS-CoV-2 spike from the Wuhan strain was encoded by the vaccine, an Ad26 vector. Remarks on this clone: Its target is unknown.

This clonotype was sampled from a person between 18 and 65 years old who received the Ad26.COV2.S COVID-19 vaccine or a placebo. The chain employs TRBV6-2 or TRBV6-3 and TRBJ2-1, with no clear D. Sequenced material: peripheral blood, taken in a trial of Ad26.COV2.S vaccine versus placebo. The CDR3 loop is CASSSTLGNEQFF. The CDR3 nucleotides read TGTGCCAGCAGTTCCACCCTCGGGAATGAGCAGTTCTTC.